A single sample is the source of the 17 T cell receptor beta chains below, sequenced in a study of metastatic and nonmetastatic thyroid tumors. MiXCR was used by TCRdb to re-call the PCR reads. The sample records approximately 6,900 clones, 25% to 30% being singletons. Patients were all untreated before their thyroid surgery. Material for sequencing was adjacent normal tissue. The receptor source for this set is a male donor with papillary thyroid cancer or a benign thyroid nodule (not recorded which). Some clones in this sample may be carry-over from other donors' samples.

This clone is termed medium-sized. V is TRBV11-2 and J is TRBJ2-1; D gene ambiguous. This CDR3 contains 12 residues. Trimming took 8 bases from V and 9 from J, leaving 14 bases between them. In germline, CDR1 is SGHAT, CDR2 FQNNGV. CDR3 sequence: CASGKTAGEQFF. CDR3 nucleotide sequence: TGTGCCAGCGGGAAGACGGCAGGTGAGCAGTTCTTC. Full variable domain (rest looked up from reference TRBV11-2 and TRBJ2-1): EAGVAQSPRYKIIEKRQSVAFWCNPISGHATLYWYQQILGQGPKLLIQFQNNGVVDDSQLPKDRFSAERLKGVDSTLKIQPAKLEDSAVYLCASGKTAGEQFFGPGTRLTVL.

This clone has a count of ten or more. The J gene is TRBJ2-1, the V gene TRBV18, with 10 bases aligning to TRBD2. V was clipped by 4 bases and J by 10 bases; unmatched bases: 4. Germline values: CDR1 KGHSH, CDR2 LQKENI. The CDR3 sequence is 13 residues long. CDR3 sequence reads: CASSLQREGEQFF. Here the CDR3 DNA reads TGTGCCAGCTCACTACAGCGGGAGGGGGAGCAGTTCTTC.

This clone was seen many times. The chain joins TRBV3-1 to TRBJ2-7, with D unresolved. Per germline, CDR1 LGHDT and CDR2 YNNKEL (reference sequence). This CDR3 is built from 15 residues. The V end lost 4 bases, the J end lost 0 bases, and 13 bases lay between the germline ends. The CDR3 spells CASSPTLGGSYEQYF. DNA of the CDR3: TGTGCCAGCAGCCCCACCCTAGGTGGCTCCTACGAGCAGTACTTC.

Sample share makes this clone medium-sized (0.01 to 0.1%). The J gene is TRBJ2-3, the V gene TRBV24-1; TRBD1 agrees at 9 bases. Trimming removed 4 bases from V and 2 bases from J; junction bases left unmatched: 6. Germline CDR1 is KGHDR and CDR2 is SFDVKD. The CDR3 is 16 residues long. The CDR3, as DNA: TGTGCCACCAGTGACCCAGACAGGGGGGACACAGATACGCAGTATTTT. This gives the protein CATSDPDRGDTDTQYF.

This clone was counted between two and nine times. J is TRBJ1-5 and V is TRBV10-3; TRBD1 aligns across 8 bases. Germline CDR1 is ENHRY and CDR2 is SYGVKD. The CDR3 is made up of 14 amino acids. The V segment lost 11 bases and the J segment 11 bases; nucleotides outside the gene matches: 17. CDR3 sequence (DNA): TGTGCCGGGGGGACAGGAGATAGCAATAAGACCCAGCATTTT. Residues: CAGGTGDSNKTQHF.

There are a few counts of this clone. Without the conserved terminal phenylalanine or tryptophan, this CDR3 likely stems from a read error. V and J are TRBV19 and TRBJ2-3; tentatively, D is TRBD2 (6 bases). Trimming took off 8 bases at V and 9 bases at J, with 18 bases between the two ends. This CDR3 has 13 amino acids. Germline V lookup: CDR1 LNHDA, CDR2 SQIVND (reference sequence). The CDR3 spells CASGGSTGGTQYL. CDR3 sequence (DNA): TGTGCCAGTGGAGGGTCCACGGGTGGGACGCAGTATCTT.

This clone was detected ten times or more. Just one base apart from a much larger clone, this may be a read error. CDR3 DNA sequence: TGTGCCAGCATCCCGGACGGGAACTATGGCTACACCTTC. Translation gives CASIPDGNYGYTF. The chain recombines TRBV7-9 with TRBJ1-2; no reliable D call. Trimming cost V 7 bases and J 2 bases, with 11 bases left between them. CDR3 length: 13 residues. Germline assignment: CDR1 SEHNR and CDR2 FQNEAQ (reference sequence).

This clone is judged large (0.1 to 1%). The chain employs TRBV28 and TRBJ2-1; no definite D call. The germline V gene has CDR1 MDHEN and CDR2 SYDVKM. V was clipped by 3 bases and J by 3 bases, with 9 bases between them. This CDR3 is built from 14 residues. This CDR3 is CASSFIGDYNEQFF. The DNA of the CDR3 is TGTGCCAGCAGTTTTATTGGGGACTACAATGAGCAGTTCTTC.

For the CDR3, the DNA is TGTGCCAGCAGTTTAGTTAGCGGGCTATCGGGCTACACCTTC. Amino acid sequence: CASSLVSGLSGYTF. The chain recombines TRBV7-3 with TRBJ1-2; D is undetermined. Trimming stripped 6 bases from V and 8 bases from J, with 19 bases between. The CDR3 is 14 residues long. Germline V gene data show CDR1 as SGHTA and CDR2 as FQGTGA.

CDR3: CASRLQQGGYGYTF. The CDR3 bases are TGTGCCAGCAGGCTACAACAGGGGGGCTATGGCTACACCTTC. J is TRBJ1-2 and V is TRBV6-1, with 8 positions matching TRBD1. Germline V gives CDR1 MNHNS, CDR2 SASEGT. This CDR3 has 14 amino acids. After removal of 6 bases from V and 4 bases from J, the junction contained 7 bases not matched to a gene.

The J gene is TRBJ2-7, the V gene TRBV20-1; 13 bases are shared with TRBD2. The germline gives CDR1 DFQATT, CDR2 SNEGSKA (reference sequence). CDR3 length equals 15 residues. V was clipped by 3 bases and J by 0 bases; unmatched bases: 2. The CDR3 loop reads CSARGLAGTSYEQYF. The DNA for the CDR3 is TGCAGTGCTAGGGGACTAGCGGGGACCTCCTACGAGCAGTACTTC.

The sample holds a few counts of this clone. The gene calls are TRBV7-8 and TRBJ2-7; TRBD1 agrees at 8 bases. Germline lookup yields CDR1 SGHVS and CDR2 FQNEAQ. This CDR3 is built from 15 residues. V shed 2 bases, J shed 5 bases, and the junction held 8 bases outside the gene matches. The CDR3 nucleotides read TGTGCCAGCAGCTTATCCGGGACAGGTCGCGACGAGCAGTACTTC. This codes for CASSLSGTGRDEQYF.

This clone was counted many times. The sample carries other DNA sequences with the same CDR3. The chain has TRBV2 and TRBJ1-5, with no clear D. V dropped 4 bases and J dropped 0 bases, with 16 bases sitting between them. From germline, CDR1 is SNHLY and CDR2 FYNNEI. This CDR3 comprises 17 residues. CDR3 region: CASSAPQEIDSNQPQHF. CDR3 bases: TGTGCCAGCAGTGCCCCCCAGGAGATCGATAGCAATCAGCCCCAGCATTTT. Supplemented by reference TRBV2 and TRBJ1-5, the full variable domain reads EPEVTQTPSHQVTQMGQEVILRCVPISNHLYFYWYRQILGQKVEFLVSFYNNEISEKSEIFDDQFSVERPDGSNFTLKIRSTKLEDSAMYFCASSAPQEIDSNQPQHFGDGTRLSIL.

This chain joins TRBV30 and TRBJ1-5, with 9 bases identical to TRBD1. This CDR3 is 16 amino acids long. With V trimmed by 1 base and J by 2 bases, 6 bases remained unmatched. CDR1 is GTSNPN and CDR2 is SVGIG in the germline V gene (reference sequence). The CDR3: CAWSAYRGQGNQPQHF. The CDR3 bases are TGTGCCTGGAGTGCCTACAGGGGGCAAGGCAATCAGCCCCAGCATTTT. Combining the CDR3 with reference TRBV30 and TRBJ1-5 gives the whole variable domain SQTIHQWPATLVQPVGSPLSLECTVEGTSNPNLYWYRQAAGRGLQLLFYSVGIGQISSEVPQNLSASRPQDRQFILSSKKLLLSDSGFYLCAWSAYRGQGNQPQHFGDGTRLSIL.

The chain joins TRBV20-1 to TRBJ1-6, with TRBD1 matching 10 bases. This CDR3 region has 13 residues. The germline CDR1 and CDR2 sequences are DFQATT and SNEGSKA (reference sequence). The V and J ends lost 5 bases and 8 bases, in that order; junction bases with no gene match: 3. The chain's CDR3 is CSALDRGDSPLHF. The DNA of the CDR3 is TGCAGTGCTCTGGACAGGGGGGATTCACCCCTCCACTTT.

This chain links TRBV27 with TRBJ1-6; a weak D match, TRBD1 (5 bases). This CDR3 has 12 residues. Trimming stripped 3 bases from V and 9 bases from J, with 6 bases between. CDR1 and CDR2 from the germline V gene are MNHEY and SMNVEV (reference sequence). In nucleotides, the CDR3 is TGTGCCAGCAGTTTCGGGGGTTCACCCCTCCACTTT. Residues: CASSFGGSPLHF.

Worth noting for this clone: Mismatch with germline at one junction end may stem from a read error. The chain carries TRBV6-5 and TRBJ2-3; 7 bases agree with TRBD2. The CDR3 sequence is 17 residues long. Germline values: CDR1 MNHEY, CDR2 SVGAGI. The CDR3 spells CASSYRALSGLSDTQYF. In nucleotides, the CDR3 is TGCGCCAGCAGTTACCGCGCGCTTAGCGGGCTTTCAGATACGCAGTATTTT.